This passage covers 30 T cell receptor beta chains from one sample sequenced in a study of blood T cell repertoires in COVID-19. Here immunoSEQ multiplex PCR was the method, and the copy in TCRdb shows in-frame clones only, minus some. The table shows some 250,000 clones, with approximately 86% occurring only once. Sequencing was done on a sample of peripheral blood. The receptors stem from a woman between 65 and 79 years old with active or convalescent COVID-19.

The chain links TRBV9 to TRBJ1-4; TRBD1 agrees at 7 bases. The CDR3 has 15 amino acids. Germline loops: CDR1 SGDLS, CDR2 YYNGEE. V shed 0 bases and J 3 bases; nucleotides not matched to a gene: 2. Here the CDR3 reads CASSVDGTANEKLFF. DNA of the CDR3: TGTGCCAGCAGCGTAGATGGGACAGCTAATGAAAAACTGTTTTTT.

This chain links TRBV5-5 with TRBJ1-5; D is unresolved. There are 13 residues in the CDR3. CDR1 and CDR2 (germline): SGHKS, YYEKEE (reference sequence). V lost 4 bases and J 0 bases, leaving 5 bases between the germline ends. The CDR3 spells CASSLSSNQPQHF. The CDR3 DNA reads TGTGCCAGCAGCCTCAGTAGCAATCAGCCCCAGCATTTT.

The rearrangement uses TRBV6-2 or TRBV6-3 and TRBJ1-5; D is undetermined. Between the trimmed V and J ends, which lost 0 bases and 0 bases, there was a span of 9 bases. The length of the CDR3 is 16 residues. CDR1 and CDR2 from the germline V gene are MNHEY and SVGEGT. CDR3 DNA: TGTGCCAGCAGTTACTCGAGCTTTTATAGCAATCAGCCCCAGCATTTT. It is translated as CASSYSSFYSNQPQHF.

The chain combines TRBV10-3 with TRBJ1-1, with TRBD1 matching over 9 bases. CDR1 and CDR2 (germline): ENHRY, SYGVKD. V gave up 4 bases and J gave up 4 bases; unmatched junction bases: 1. This CDR3 is 13 amino acids long. The CDR3 region has the DNA TGTGCCATCAGTGTGACAGGGGGCACTGAAGCTTTCTTT. Translation gives CAISVTGGTEAFF.

This chain connects TRBV27 to TRBJ1-1; perhaps TRBD1 as D (5 bases). CDR3 length: 14 amino acids. Germline CDR1 is MNHEY and CDR2 is SMNVEV (reference sequence). Trimming removed 6 bases from V and 5 bases from J, with 16 bases in between. CDR3 sequence reads: CASSPRGGVTEAFF. The CDR3 coding sequence is TGTGCCAGCAGCCCACGCGGAGGGGTTACTGAAGCTTTCTTT.

This clone was seen a handful of times. The rearrangement links TRBV5-4 to TRBJ2-5; maybe TRBD2 (6 bases). The CDR3 spans 14 residues. Germline CDR1 and CDR2: SGHNT and YYREEE (reference sequence). With 4 bases removed from V and 5 bases from J, the gap between germline ends came to 15 bases. Here the CDR3 DNA reads TGTGCCAGCAGCCCCCCGGGAGCCACGGAGACCCAGTACTTC. Residues: CASSPPGATETQYF.

This clone was seen more than once but under ten times. The chain joins TRBV6-5 to TRBJ1-1; D uncertain. Per the germline V gene, CDR1 is MNHEY and CDR2 is SVGAGI. The CDR3 sequence is 14 residues long. Trimming left V 2 bases short and J 3 bases short, with 10 bases between. For the CDR3, the DNA is TGTGCCAGCAGTTACCTGACTGAGGACACTGAAGCTTTCTTT. Protein: CASSYLTEDTEAFF.

The rearrangement links TRBV11-3 to TRBJ2-5, with 7 bases that match TRBD1. Trimming cost V 1 base and J 5 bases; bases outside gene matches: 4. Germline CDR1 and CDR2: SGHNT and YENEEA. The CDR3 covers 14 residues. This CDR3 is CASSLGPGGETQYF. The CDR3 bases are TGTGCCAGCAGCTTAGGACCAGGGGGTGAGACCCAGTACTTC.

The rearrangement joins TRBV1 to TRBJ1-2; the table's D gene call, TRBD1, was not cross checked with the DNA. TRBV1 counts as a pseudogene. This CDR3 is 18 amino acids long. As DNA, the CDR3 is TGCACCAGCAGCCTCCTAAATCTCCGGACAGACCAGCACTATGGCTACACCTTC. Its translation is CTSSLLNLRTDQHYGYTF.

This clone was found a few times. V usage is TRBV12-5 and J usage is TRBJ1-1; TRBD1 is a possible D gene (5 bases). Germline V CDR1 and CDR2: LGHNT, FRNRAP. This CDR3 is built from 14 residues. V lost 0 bases to trimming and J lost 2 bases, with 7 bases between them. In nucleotides, the CDR3 is TGTGCTAGTGGTTTGGTCGGGGGTAACACTGAAGCTTTCTTT. Protein sequence: CASGLVGGNTEAFF.

As regards this clone: The identical CDR3 is also encoded by other nucleotide sequences in the sample. The CDR3: CASSPGGEQFF. The DNA for the CDR3 is TGTGCCAGCAGCCCCGGGGGGGAGCAGTTCTTC. J is TRBJ2-1 and V is TRBV7-2; TRBD2 matches at 7 bases. The V segment lost 5 bases and the J segment 10 bases; nucleotides outside the gene matches: 2. Germline V gene data show CDR1 as SGHTA and CDR2 as FQGNSA. The CDR3 is 11 residues long.

The rearrangement joins TRBV19 to TRBJ2-7, with D perhaps TRBD1 (5 bases). With 5 bases removed from V and 2 bases from J, the gap between germline ends came to 10 bases. The CDR3 consists of 13 residues. The germline gives CDR1 LNHDA, CDR2 SQIVND (reference sequence). CDR3 nucleotides: TGTGCCAGTAGTCCTCAGGGTGCCTACGAGCAGTACTTC. Protein: CASSPQGAYEQYF.

This chain connects TRBV19 to TRBJ2-1, with 8 bases that match TRBD1. Looked up from germline, CDR1 is LNHDA and CDR2 is SQIVND (reference sequence). With V trimmed by 5 bases and J by 10 bases, 16 bases remained unmatched. This CDR3 has 16 residues. CDR3: CASSPLGQVNLREQFF. The CDR3 nucleotides are TGTGCCAGTAGTCCCCTGGGACAGGTGAACCTCCGGGAGCAGTTCTTC. The whole variable domain, remainder taken from reference TRBV19 and TRBJ2-1, is DGGITQSPKYLFRKEGQNVTLSCEQNLNHDAMYWYRQDPGQGLRLIYYSQIVNDFQKGDIAEGYSVSREKKESFPLTVTSAQKNPTAFYLCASSPLGQVNLREQFFGPGTRLTVL.

The CDR3 DNA is TGCGCCAGCAGCGCGAACGCAGATACGCAGTATTTT. Translated, it gives CASSANADTQYF. The rearrangement joins TRBV5-1 to TRBJ2-3, with D uncertain. CDR3 length: 12 amino acids. Germline V gives CDR1 SGHRS, CDR2 YFSETQ. Trimming cost V 4 bases and J 4 bases, with 7 bases left between them. The full variable domain, with the rest looked up from reference TRBV5-1 and TRBJ2-3, is KAGVTQTPRYLIKTRGQQVTLSCSPISGHRSVSWYQQTPGQGLQFLFEYFSETQRNKGNFPGRFSGRQFSNSRSEMNVSTLELGDSALYLCASSANADTQYFGPGTRLTVL.

The V and J genes are TRBV2 and TRBJ2-1, with TRBD2 as a possible D gene (6 bases). Looked up from germline, CDR1 is SNHLY and CDR2 is FYNNEI. The CDR3 loop spans 15 amino acids. V lost 6 bases to trimming and J lost 3 bases, with 15 bases between them. CDR3 in amino acids: CASSPRGTRYNEQFF. DNA of the CDR3: TGTGCCAGCAGCCCTCGGGGGACCCGCTACAATGAGCAGTTCTTC.

The rearrangement links TRBV11-2 to TRBJ1-6; D might be TRBD1 (5 bases). Trimming took off 5 bases at V and 12 bases at J, with 20 bases between the two ends. CDR3 size: 15 residues. CDR1 and CDR2 (germline): SGHAT, FQNNGV. This CDR3 is CASSTGGLGRQPLHF. As DNA, the CDR3 is TGTGCCAGCAGCACGGGGGGGTTGGGCCGTCAACCCCTCCACTTT.

The V gene is TRBV5-1, the J gene TRBJ1-1, with D possibly TRBD1 on 5 matching bases. V was pared by 4 bases and J by 5 bases, with 9 bases between. CDR1 SGHRS and CDR2 YFSETQ come from the germline V gene. The CDR3 runs to 12 residues. The CDR3 protein is CASSAGGTEAFF. The CDR3 DNA is TGCGCCAGCAGCGCCGGGGGAACTGAAGCTTTCTTT.

This chain links TRBV11-2 with TRBJ1-1, with D possibly being TRBD1 (5 bases). The CDR3 length is 15 residues. Trimming stripped 1 base from V and 1 base from J, with 10 bases between. From germline, CDR1 is SGHAT and CDR2 FQNNGV. The CDR3 nucleotides are TGTGCCAGCAGCTTAGCCGGGGGAGGGAACACTGAAGCTTTCTTT. Protein sequence: CASSLAGGGNTEAFF.

Remarks on this clone: Other DNA sequences from this sample encode an identical CDR3 as well. This chain links TRBV29-1 with TRBJ1-1; 7 bases map to TRBD1. V lost 1 base, J lost 1 base, and 0 bases stayed unmatched. This CDR3 is built from 13 residues. Germline V gives CDR1 SQVTM, CDR2 ANQGSEA. The DNA of the CDR3 is TGCAGCGTTGAAGGGACAGGGAACACTGAAGCTTTCTTT. As protein: CSVEGTGNTEAFF.

The CDR3, as DNA: TGTGCCAGCAGCGCCGCGGCCGGAATAGCGGGATACAATGAGCAGTTCTTC. Protein: CASSAAAGIAGYNEQFF. The chain combines TRBV9 with TRBJ2-1, with 8 bases matching TRBD2. The V segment lost 3 bases and the J segment 4 bases; nucleotides outside the gene matches: 12. The length of the CDR3 is 17 residues. CDR1 is SGDLS and CDR2 is YYNGEE in the germline V gene. The whole variable domain, filled in from reference TRBV9 and TRBJ2-1, reads DSGVTQTPKHLITATGQRVTLRCSPRSGDLSVYWYQQSLDQGLQFLIQYYNGEERAKGNILERFSAQQFPDLHSELNLSSLELGDSALYFCASSAAAGIAGYNEQFFGPGTRLTVL.

The sample holds one count of this clone. This chain joins TRBV19 and TRBJ1-1, with D possibly being TRBD1 (5 bases). The CDR3 has 17 amino acids. The V gene lost 3 bases and the J gene lost 9 bases, with 26 bases spanning the gap. Germline V gene data show CDR1 as LNHDA and CDR2 as SQIVND (reference sequence). The CDR3 is CASSIGGEGTQWRQAFF. CDR3 DNA sequence: TGTGCCAGTAGTATTGGGGGGGAGGGGACCCAGTGGCGGCAAGCTTTCTTT.

The chain joins TRBV10-1 to TRBJ2-7, with unresolved D. V dropped 5 bases and J dropped 7 bases, with 15 bases sitting between them. The CDR3 sequence is 13 residues long. Germline V gene data show CDR1 as WNHNN and CDR2 as SYGVQD (reference sequence). CDR3 bases: TGCGCCAGCAGTCCTGGCCAGGCCACGGAGCAGTACTTC. Residues: CASSPGQATEQYF.

The chain carries TRBV7-7 and TRBJ2-5; 10 positions agree with TRBD2. The CDR3 is 16 amino acids. CDR1 is SSHAT and CDR2 is FNYEAQ in the germline V gene (reference sequence). Trimming took 1 base from V and 5 from J; bases not matched to a gene: 7. Here the CDR3 reads CASSLERGGLRETQYF. The CDR3, as DNA: TGTGCCAGCAGCTTAGAGCGGGGGGGCCTCCGGGAGACCCAGTACTTC.

This sequence joins TRBV5-6 and TRBJ1-1, with 12 bases identical to TRBD1. CDR3 length: 19 residues. J was trimmed by 2 bases and V by 6 bases; bases with no gene match: 17. Per the germline V gene, CDR1 is SGHDT and CDR2 is YYEEEE. The CDR3 spells CASTFPSGTGGPLNTEAFF. As DNA, the CDR3 is TGTGCCAGCACATTCCCCTCCGGGACAGGGGGCCCCCTCAACACTGAAGCTTTCTTT.

V is TRBV4-3 and J is TRBJ2-3, with TRBD1 matching over 8 bases. V dropped 1 base and J dropped 9; count of bases not matched to a gene: 3. The germline V gene has CDR1 LGHNA and CDR2 YSLEER. This CDR3 spans 13 amino acids. The CDR3 region is CASSQVPGGTQYF. The CDR3 region has the DNA TGCGCCAGCAGCCAAGTTCCAGGGGGCACGCAGTATTTT.

The chain recombines TRBV20-1 with TRBJ2-1, with D unclear. V lost 3 bases to trimming and J lost 6 bases, with 15 bases between them. This CDR3 is 14 amino acids long. Germline CDR1 DFQATT, CDR2 SNEGSKA (reference sequence). CDR3 loop: CSASGTLLPNEQFF. The CDR3 DNA is TGCAGTGCTAGTGGCACGCTACTCCCCAATGAGCAGTTCTTC.

This chain joins TRBV7-6 and TRBJ2-3; possible D gene TRBD2, 5 bases. Germline V gene data show CDR1 as SGHVS and CDR2 as FNYEAQ. The CDR3 loop spans 16 amino acids. With 3 bases removed from V and 3 bases from J, the gap between germline ends came to 16 bases. The CDR3 reads CASSLRAVALTDTQYF. CDR3 sequence (DNA): TGTGCCAGCAGCTTGCGGGCGGTCGCCCTAACAGATACGCAGTATTTT.

J is TRBJ1-1 and V is TRBV6-5; 8 bases line up with TRBD1. The length of the CDR3 is 13 residues. J was trimmed by 3 bases and V by 6 bases; bases with no gene match: 3. Per the germline V gene, CDR1 is MNHEY and CDR2 is SVGAGI. The CDR3 loop is CASRVDRDTEAFF. The DNA of the CDR3 is TGTGCCAGCAGAGTGGACAGGGACACTGAAGCTTTCTTT.

The rearrangement links TRBV6-5 to TRBJ2-3, with 8 positions matching TRBD2. From germline, CDR1 is MNHEY and CDR2 SVGAGI. This CDR3 is built from 14 residues. With V trimmed by 10 bases and J by 2 bases, 8 bases remained unmatched. CDR3 in amino acids: CATGGIRNTDTQYF. The CDR3 DNA is TGTGCCACGGGAGGGATCCGAAACACAGATACGCAGTATTTT.

J is TRBJ2-6 and V is TRBV5-1; D is perhaps TRBD1 (5 bases). Trimming removed 2 bases at V and 4 bases at J, with 10 bases between. The CDR3 spans 15 residues. Germline V gene lookup returns CDR1 SGHRS and CDR2 YFSETQ. The CDR3 DNA reads TGCGCCAGCAGCTTAGGGGAATCAGGGGCCAACGTCCTGACTTTC. Its protein is CASSLGESGANVLTF.